This T cell receptor beta chain was observed in a study of shared clonotypes between healthy human individuals. Study context: The plates for each donor numbered three CD4 naive, three CD4 memory, two CD8 naive and one CD8 memory.

The deep-level immunoSEQ assay was used. Investigators spread the genomic DNA of each subset evenly over several immunoSEQ plates. Clones were read by immunoSEQ multiplex PCR, and TCRdb kept only the in-frame ones, dropping some. The sample contains some 2.1 million clones, roughly 95% of which appear only once. Study-wide points: The authors sampled blood alone, and tissue repertoires likely differ.

Naive CD8 cells, CD45RO-negative and positively selected for CCR7, excluded terminally differentiated effector memory CD45RA+ cells. To note about this clone: The antigen is not known.

The germline V gene has CDR1 SEHNR and CDR2 FQNEAQ (reference sequence). V lost 5 bases, J lost 11 bases, and 16 bases lay in between. This CDR3 is 12 amino acids long. The chain combines TRBV7-9 with TRBJ2-7; TRBD1 might be the D (8 bases). Material: naive CD8+ T cells sorted from blood. The TCR sequence derives from a man aged 18 to 30 in good health. As DNA, the CDR3 is TGTGCCAGCAGCCAAGGACAGGGAGGGAAGTACTTC. As protein: CASSQGQGGKYF.